A selection of T cell receptor beta chains follows, all from one sample in a study of T cell clonotyping in hematopoietic cell transplantation. Repertoires were generated with immunoSEQ multiplex PCR, while TCRdb's copy carries only in-frame clones and drops some. The table lists under 9,000 clones, about 60% of them singletons. Sequences were derived from peripheral blood mononuclear cells, sampled 100 days after allogeneic stem cell transplant. The receptors stem from a male patient between 60 and 69 years old who had an allogeneic stem cell transplant from an unrelated donor, so the T cells may come from the graft donor. Some clones in this sample may be carry-over from other donors' samples. Each CDR3 is given with its conserved first and last residue. A D gene is named only where the DNA matches it firmly. Size values are once, few and many counts, or a class for expanded clones, and some rows have none.

clone size	V gene	J gene	D gene	CDR3 DNA	CDR3 protein
large	TRBV7-8	TRBJ2-7	.	TGTGCCAGCAGCCCCATACCCCGGACGTACGAGCAGTACTTC	CASSPIPRTYEQYF
medium-sized	TRBV4-2	TRBJ2-3	.	TGTGCCAGCAGCCAAGAAGGGGGGAGCGGGATACATACGCAGTATTTT	CASSQEGGSGIHTQYF
.	TRBV10-1	TRBJ1-5	TRBD1	TGCGCCAGCAGTGAGTCTCTGGGACAGACATTGGGCAATCAGCCCCAGCATTTT	CASSESLGQTLGNQPQHF
.	TRBV6-1	TRBJ1-3	.	TGTGCCAGCAGTGAAGCGCTCGGGGATACTGGAAACACCATATATTTT	CASSEALGDTGNTIYF
once	TRBV7-2	TRBJ2-5	TRBD1	TGTGCCAGCAGCTCTCCCCGGGACAGGAACCAAGAGACCCAGTACTTC	CASSSPRDRNQETQYF
.	TRBV6-5	TRBJ2-7	.	TGTGCCAGCAGTTACTCCACAGGTTACGAGCAGTACTTC	CASSYSTGYEQYF
.	TRBV4-1	TRBJ2-5	.	TGCGCCAGCAGCCAAGGGGCAGGAGAAGGGGGGACCCAGTACTTC	CASSQGAGEGGTQYF
.	TRBV7-6	TRBJ1-3	.	TGTGCCAGCAGCTTAGTAAGGAGCACCTCTGGAAACACCATATATTTT	CASSLVRSTSGNTIYF
few	TRBV6-5	TRBJ1-2	TRBD1	TGTGCGGTGAAGGGGGCAAACTATGGCTACACCTTC	CAVKGANYGYTF
.	TRBV7-2	TRBJ1-4	.	TGTGCCAGCAGCTTAGACAGTCTTGAAAAACTGTTTTTT	CASSLDSLEKLFF
once	TRBV9	TRBJ2-7	TRBD1	TGTGCCAGCAGCGTGTCCGGGACAGGGGCAAACGAGCAGTACTTC	CASSVSGTGANEQYF